Shown below are 24 T cell receptor beta chains from a single sample sequenced in a study of cytomegalovirus exposure and HLA in healthy donors. The PCR used 60 Vbeta and 13 Jbeta primers. Here immunoSEQ multiplex PCR was the method, and the copy in TCRdb shows in-frame clones only, minus some. The sample shows roughly 200,000 clones, roughly a tenth of them seen only once. The sequencing sample was made of PBMCs. The receptors were sampled from a woman in her 30s in good health and CMV-seropositive.

The chain carries TRBV5-4 and TRBJ2-1; 12 bases are a match to TRBD2. The J segment lost 6 bases and the V segment lost 4 bases, leaving 5 bases of the junction unmatched. Germline V gene data show CDR1 as SGHNT and CDR2 as YYREEE (reference sequence). The CDR3 has 15 amino acids. CDR3 sequence reads: CASSPPSGRGNEQFF. The CDR3 DNA reads TGTGCCAGCAGCCCCCCTAGCGGGAGGGGCAATGAGCAGTTCTTC.

The chain uses TRBV13 and TRBJ1-1; 7 bases agree with TRBD1. Germline trimming cut 2 bases from V and 5 bases from J; bases unmatched to any gene: 5. The CDR3 is made up of 14 amino acids. Germline CDR1 and CDR2: PRHDT and FYEKMQ (reference sequence). DNA for the CDR3: TGTGCCAGCAGCTTACCCTCAGGGGGAACTGAAGCTTTCTTT. Translation: CASSLPSGGTEAFF. The full variable domain, with the rest looked up from reference TRBV13 and TRBJ1-1, is AAGVIQSPRHLIKEKRETATLKCYPIPRHDTVYWYQQGPGQDPQFLISFYEKMQSDKGSIPDRFSAQQFSDYHSELNMSSLELGDSALYFCASSLPSGGTEAFFGQGTRLTVV.

This chain links TRBV6-5 with TRBJ2-2; 9 bases match TRBD1. Germline values: CDR1 MNHEY, CDR2 SVGAGI. The CDR3 spans 15 residues. V was clipped by 5 bases and J by 4 bases; unmatched bases: 5. The CDR3 loop reads CASSKQGAITGELFF. The CDR3 bases are TGTGCCAGCAGTAAACAGGGGGCTATCACCGGGGAGCTGTTTTTT.

The chain couples TRBV5-4 to TRBJ1-2; possibly TRBD1 for D (5 bases). V lost 0 bases and J 0 bases, leaving 12 bases between the germline ends. The CDR3 is 16 amino acids. Germline assignment: CDR1 SGHNT and CDR2 YYREEE (reference sequence). CDR3 DNA: TGTGCCAGCAGCTTGGGCGCCGACAGAGCTAACTATGGCTACACCTTC. Its translation: CASSLGADRANYGYTF.

This clone was counted a few times. The J gene is TRBJ1-2, the V gene TRBV18, with 7 bases lining up with TRBD1. J lost 5 bases, V lost 3 bases, and 9 bases had no gene match. CDR3 size: 15 residues. Germline CDR1 and CDR2: KGHSH and LQKENI. The CDR3 spells CASSPPDRAGYGYTF. The DNA of the CDR3 is TGTGCCAGCTCACCCCCCGACAGGGCGGGTTATGGCTACACCTTC.

The V and J genes are TRBV7-9 and TRBJ1-5; D is ambiguous. The CDR3 has 14 residues. Germline V lookup: CDR1 SEHNR, CDR2 FQNEAQ (reference sequence). V was trimmed by 1 base and J by 7 bases, leaving 11 bases between them. CDR3 protein: CASSLDRGSQPQHF. The CDR3 coding sequence is TGTGCCAGCAGCTTAGATCGGGGTTCCCAGCCCCAGCATTTT.

This chain uses TRBV19 with TRBJ2-1, with 9 bases aligning to TRBD2. V was clipped by 5 bases and J by 4 bases; unmatched bases: 6. From germline, CDR1 is LNHDA and CDR2 SQIVND (reference sequence). The CDR3 extends over 15 amino acids. This CDR3 is CASSAIAGVYNEQFF. CDR3 sequence (DNA): TGTGCCAGTAGTGCTATAGCGGGAGTTTACAATGAGCAGTTCTTC.

This clone was observed a handful of times. DNA of the CDR3: TGTGCCAGCAGCTTACAGGGGGCCAGTGAGCAGTTCTTC. As protein: CASSLQGASEQFF. The chain couples TRBV5-8 to TRBJ2-1, with TRBD1 matching over 9 bases. Germline assignment: CDR1 SGHTS and CDR2 YDEGEE. This CDR3 has 13 residues. V was pared by 2 bases and J by 9 bases, with 3 bases of the junction left unmatched.

This clone was recorded a few times. The CDR3 nucleotides read TGCGCCAGCAGTGAGTCAGGTAGCTCAAGGAAGCAGTTCTTC. Protein: CASSESGSSRKQFF. V is TRBV10-1 and J is TRBJ2-1; D remains ambiguous. The CDR3 runs 14 residues. Per the germline V gene, CDR1 is WNHNN and CDR2 is SYGVQD (reference sequence). The germline V and J ends were trimmed by 0 bases and 11 bases, with 14 bases remaining between them.

The V and J genes are TRBV11-2 and TRBJ2-5; 9 bases line up with TRBD2. This CDR3 has 15 amino acids. Trimming at V came to 5 bases and at J to 5 bases, leaving 9 bases not matched to a gene. CDR1 is SGHAT, CDR2 FQNNGV, per germline. The CDR3 DNA reads TGTGCCAGCAGCCCGCGGGGGGGAAATTGGGAGACCCAGTACTTC. Amino acids: CASSPRGGNWETQYF.

V usage is TRBV4-1 and J usage is TRBJ2-4, with 9 bases lining up with TRBD1. V trimming: 5 bases; J trimming: 1 base; junction bases outside the gene matches: 9. The CDR3 extends over 17 amino acids. CDR1 and CDR2 from the germline V gene are MGHRA and YSYEKL. The CDR3 reads CASSGHRGRGAKNIQYF. The CDR3 DNA reads TGCGCCAGCAGCGGACACAGGGGGCGCGGGGCCAAAAACATTCAGTACTTC.

This sequence joins TRBV18 and TRBJ2-5; 8 nucleotides agree with TRBD1. Trimming took 8 bases from V and 1 from J; bases not matched to a gene: 3. The germline V gene encodes CDR1 KGHSH and CDR2 LQKENI. This CDR3 has 13 amino acids. CDR3: CASRTGTQETQYF. CDR3 sequence (DNA): TGTGCCAGCCGGACAGGGACCCAAGAGACCCAGTACTTC. The full variable domain, its missing parts supplied by reference TRBV18 and TRBJ2-5, is NAGVMQNPRHLVRRRGQEARLRCSPMKGHSHVYWYRQLPEEGLKFMVYLQKENIIDESGMPKERFSAEFPKEGPSILRIQQVVRGDSAAYFCASRTGTQETQYFGPGTRLLVL.

The chain uses TRBV5-1 and TRBJ1-5; no definite D call. Looked up from germline, CDR1 is SGHRS and CDR2 is YFSETQ. Trimming took off 2 bases at V and 1 base at J, with 10 bases between the two ends. The CDR3 sequence is 15 residues long. The CDR3 DNA is TGCGCCAGCAGCTTACGAGGGTTGAGCAATCAGCCCCAGCATTTT. Translation: CASSLRGLSNQPQHF. Together with reference TRBV5-1 and TRBJ1-5, the CDR3 gives the full variable domain: KAGVTQTPRYLIKTRGQQVTLSCSPISGHRSVSWYQQTPGQGLQFLFEYFSETQRNKGNFPGRFSGRQFSNSRSEMNVSTLELGDSALYLCASSLRGLSNQPQHFGDGTRLSIL.

In its sample, this clone was seen a few times. The chain is built from TRBV4-2 and TRBJ1-2, with a possible D match to TRBD1 (5 bases). Germline V CDR1 and CDR2: LGHNA, YNFKEQ. The length of the CDR3 is 14 residues. Trimming cost V 0 bases and J 1 base, with 6 bases left between them. The CDR3 spells CASSQETVNYGYTF. DNA of the CDR3: TGTGCCAGCAGCCAAGAGACAGTTAACTATGGCTACACCTTC.

The chain couples TRBV6-1 to TRBJ1-1; D may be TRBD1 (6 bases). The germline gives CDR1 MNHNS, CDR2 SASEGT. The CDR3 runs 14 residues. Trimming took 5 bases from V and 4 from J, leaving 14 bases between them. CDR3 sequence reads: CASSTWTVSTEAFF. CDR3 nucleotide sequence: TGTGCCAGCAGTACCTGGACAGTTAGCACTGAAGCTTTCTTT.

The chain joins TRBV19 to TRBJ1-1; unclear D gene. The CDR3 runs 13 residues. Trimming shortened V by 0 bases and J by 4 bases, and 6 bases separated the two germline ends. Germline CDR1 and CDR2: LNHDA and SQIVND (reference sequence). CDR3 nucleotide sequence: TGTGCCAGTAGTATAGACGACATCACTGAAGCTTTCTTT. Translation gives CASSIDDITEAFF.

Only a few counts were recorded for this clone. CDR3 sequence reads: CASRAGVYTEAFF. The DNA for the CDR3 is TGTGCCAGTAGGGCAGGGGTTTACACTGAAGCTTTCTTT. The J gene is TRBJ1-1, the V gene TRBV19; possibly TRBD1 for D (6 bases). Looked up from germline, CDR1 is LNHDA and CDR2 is SQIVND (reference sequence). This CDR3 comprises 13 residues. V dropped 6 bases and J dropped 3 bases, with 11 bases sitting between them.

This clone was seen a few times. The chain uses TRBV11-3 and TRBJ2-2; 11 positions match TRBD2. Trimming cost V 5 bases and J 8 bases; bases outside gene matches: 4. CDR3 length: 14 residues. Looked up from germline, CDR1 is SGHNT and CDR2 is YENEEA. The DNA for the CDR3 is TGTGCCAGCAGCCCGCGGACTAGCGGGGGGGAGCTGTTTTTT. The encoded protein is CASSPRTSGGELFF.

V usage is TRBV15 and J usage is TRBJ2-4; 7 bases line up with TRBD2. The CDR3 has 15 amino acids. J gave up 7 bases and V 1 base, and 7 bases lay outside the gene matches. In germline, CDR1 is LNHNV, CDR2 YYDKDF (reference sequence). The CDR3 region is CATSRGEGGLNIQYF. In DNA form, the CDR3 reads TGTGCCACCAGCAGAGGGGAGGGAGGGCTGAACATTCAGTACTTC. The full variable domain, completed using reference TRBV15 and TRBJ2-4, is DAMVIQNPRYQVTQFGKPVTLSCSQTLNHNVMYWYQQKSSQAPKLLFHYYDKDFNNEADTPDNFQSRRPNTSFCFLDIRSPGLGDTAMYLCATSRGEGGLNIQYFGAGTRLSVL.

The chain couples TRBV27 to TRBJ2-7; 13 positions agree with TRBD2. Trimming took 3 bases from V and 4 from J; bases not matched to a gene: 3. The CDR3 consists of 15 residues. In germline, CDR1 is MNHEY, CDR2 SMNVEV (reference sequence). The CDR3 spells CASSFLLAGGYEQYF. In DNA, the CDR3 is TGTGCCAGCAGTTTCCTACTAGCGGGAGGGTACGAGCAGTACTTC.

This clone occurred many times. The rearrangement uses TRBV4-1 and TRBJ2-5; D possibly corresponds to TRBD2 (6 bases). Trimming removed 0 bases at V and 5 bases at J, with 13 bases between. The CDR3 loop spans 15 amino acids. Germline values: CDR1 MGHRA, CDR2 YSYEKL. The DNA for the CDR3 is TGCGCCAGCAGCCAAGATAGCGGTCTAGGGGAGACCCAGTACTTC. It codes for CASSQDSGLGETQYF.

The chain couples TRBV6-1 to TRBJ2-2; weak D call: TRBD2 (6 bases). Trimming left V 7 bases short and J 5 bases short, with 17 bases between. This CDR3 is 15 amino acids long. Germline V gene sequence: CDR1 MNHNS, CDR2 SASEGT. The CDR3 nucleotides are TGTGCCAGCACCCCGGCCGGGGCGGGGACCGGGGAGCTGTTTTTT. Protein: CASTPAGAGTGELFF.

This clone was seen a few times. This chain uses TRBV15 with TRBJ2-7; 7 nucleotides match TRBD1. The CDR3 is 14 amino acids. Unmatched junction bases numbered 7, after V lost 1 base and J lost 7 bases. CDR1 LNHNV and CDR2 YYDKDF come from the germline V gene (reference sequence). The CDR3 DNA reads TGTGCCACCAGCAGAGGGGACAGTGGATGGGAGCAGTACTTC. As protein: CATSRGDSGWEQYF.

The CDR3 DNA reads as TGTGCCAGCAGTTTGGGACTAGGAAACTACGAGCAGTACTTC. It translates to CASSLGLGNYEQYF. This chain connects TRBV27 to TRBJ2-7; 8 positions agree with TRBD2. CDR3 length: 14 residues. Looked up from germline, CDR1 is MNHEY and CDR2 is SMNVEV (reference sequence). Trimming took 3 bases from V and 3 from J; bases not matched to a gene: 4.